These 5 T cell receptor beta chains share one sample of origin, sequenced in a study of blood T cell repertoires in COVID-19. Clones were read by immunoSEQ multiplex PCR, and TCRdb kept only the in-frame ones, dropping some. The sample includes a few hundred thousand clones, approximately 88% of them seen just once. What was sequenced was peripheral blood. All receptors derive from a woman younger than 45 with COVID-19, enrolled during active disease.

The chain employs TRBV6-5 and TRBJ1-2; 9 bases map to TRBD1. V was clipped by 7 bases and J by 4 bases; unmatched bases: 7. Per the germline V gene, CDR1 is MNHEY and CDR2 is SVGAGI. The CDR3 runs 14 residues. Written as DNA, the CDR3 is TGTGCCAGCAATCCGGACAGGGGAGGCTATGGCTACACCTTC. The encoded protein is CASNPDRGGYGYTF.

The chain uses TRBV5-8 and TRBJ2-1; 7 bases are shared with TRBD1. Germline V gene data show CDR1 as SGHTS and CDR2 as YDEGEE. V was clipped by 4 bases and J by 0 bases; unmatched bases: 4. The CDR3 has 15 residues. The CDR3 protein is CASSPRDSSYNEQFF. CDR3 coding DNA: TGTGCCAGCAGCCCCAGGGACAGCTCCTACAATGAGCAGTTCTTC.

This clone was found once. This chain uses TRBV3-1 (or the pseudogene TRBV3-2) with TRBJ2-1, with 7 bases that match TRBD2. This CDR3 has 18 residues. Per germline, CDR1 LGHDT and CDR2 YNNKEL (reference sequence). V trimming: 1 base; J trimming: 8 bases; junction bases outside the gene matches: 17. The CDR3 region is CASSQVGRRGRFGDEQFF. CDR3 sequence (DNA): TGTGCCAGCAGCCAAGTTGGTCGGCGGGGGAGGTTTGGGGATGAGCAGTTCTTC.

V usage is TRBV18 and J usage is TRBJ1-2; D is undetermined. Trimming removed 3 bases from V and 6 bases from J, with 17 bases in between. The germline CDR1 and CDR2 sequences are KGHSH and LQKENI. The CDR3 runs 15 residues. The CDR3 sequence: CASSPADGLGDGYTF. CDR3 coding DNA: TGTGCCAGCTCACCCGCGGACGGACTAGGTGATGGCTACACCTTC.

The chain is built from TRBV10-3 and TRBJ2-2; D is perhaps TRBD2 (6 bases). Germline V gene data show CDR1 as ENHRY and CDR2 as SYGVKD. V was shortened by 6 bases and J by 4 bases, with 18 bases between the two germline ends. This CDR3 is 16 amino acids long. CDR3 in amino acids: CAIRPAGTYRTGELFF. DNA for the CDR3: TGTGCCATCAGACCCGCCGGGACTTACCGCACCGGGGAGCTGTTTTTT.